Below, 19 T cell receptor beta chains from the same sample are listed, as sequenced in a study of cytomegalovirus exposure and HLA in healthy donors. The study ran its PCR with 60 Vbeta and 13 Jbeta primers. The method was immunoSEQ multiplex PCR; TCRdb's version includes in-frame clones alone and lacks a portion of them. The sample gives around 150,000 clones, approximately 79% of which show up once; around 4% is in the top ten. Sample: PBMCs. The receptors were gathered from a man in his forties in good health and CMV-seronegative.

This chain uses TRBV5-8 with TRBJ2-4, with a tentative D call TRBD1 (6 bases). With 4 bases removed from V and 7 bases from J, the gap between germline ends came to 12 bases. Germline loops: CDR1 SGHTS, CDR2 YDEGEE. This CDR3 spans 13 amino acids. The CDR3 protein is CASSGGSWNIQYF. The CDR3 bases are TGTGCCAGCAGCGGGGGCAGCTGGAACATTCAGTACTTC.

This rearrangement joins TRBV7-9 to TRBJ1-2; tentative D call: TRBD1 (5 bases). This CDR3 spans 14 amino acids. Germline values: CDR1 SEHNR, CDR2 FQNEAQ (reference sequence). The V end lost 2 bases, the J end lost 3 bases, and 10 bases lay between the germline ends. The CDR3 loop reads CASSLIRADYGYTF. DNA for the CDR3: TGTGCCAGCAGCTTAATCAGGGCGGACTATGGCTACACCTTC. Based on the CDR3 plus reference TRBV7-9 and TRBJ1-2, the full variable domain is DTGVSQNPRHKITKRGQNVTFRCDPISEHNRLYWYRQTLGQGPEFLTYFQNEAQLEKSRLLSDRFSAERPKGSFSTLEIQRTEQGDSAMYLCASSLIRADYGYTFGSGTRLTVV.

The chain carries TRBV30 and TRBJ1-1; 7 bases align to TRBD1. Unmatched junction bases numbered 7, after V lost 4 bases and J lost 2 bases. CDR1 and CDR2 (germline): GTSNPN, SVGIG (reference sequence). The length of the CDR3 is 14 residues. The CDR3 nucleotides are TGTGCCTGGATTAAACAGGGGCTAAACACTGAAGCTTTCTTT. It encodes CAWIKQGLNTEAFF.

V gene TRBV9 combines with J gene TRBJ1-6, with a tentative D call TRBD1 (6 bases). The CDR3 is made up of 13 amino acids. Germline values: CDR1 SGDLS, CDR2 YYNGEE. Trimming removed 3 bases from V and 10 bases from J, with 11 bases in between. CDR3 amino acids: CASSANRDSPLHF. The CDR3 coding sequence is TGTGCCAGCAGCGCGAACAGGGACTCACCCCTCCACTTT.

The rearrangement links TRBV13 to TRBJ2-7; 8 bases line up with TRBD1. The DNA end favors TRBJ2-5, so the J call may be wrong. This CDR3 contains 16 residues. Germline CDR1 and CDR2: PRHDT and FYEKMQ (reference sequence). In DNA, the CDR3 is TGTGCCAGCAGCGTAGCCTTAACAGGGGGTCTAGAGACCCAGTACTTC. Its translation: CASSVALTGGLETQYF.

This clone came up once. Distinct nucleotide sequences in the sample also encode this CDR3. The V gene is TRBV11-3, the J gene TRBJ2-7, with 8 bases that match TRBD2. CDR1 and CDR2 from the germline V gene are SGHNT and YENEEA. After removal of 0 bases from V and 2 bases from J, the junction contained 6 bases not matched to a gene. The CDR3 is 16 amino acids. CDR3 nucleotides: TGTGCCAGCAGCTTAGAGCGTGGCGGGGGGACCTACGAGCAGTACTTC. It codes for CASSLERGGGTYEQYF.

The chain employs TRBV5-1 and TRBJ1-1; possible D gene TRBD1, 6 bases. The CDR3 length is 17 residues. V lost 4 bases, J lost 5 bases, and 24 bases lay in between. Germline V CDR1 and CDR2: SGHRS, YFSETQ. CDR3 sequence: CASSPTGFSALGTEAFF. Here the CDR3 DNA reads TGCGCCAGCAGCCCAACAGGGTTTTCGGCTTTAGGGACTGAAGCTTTCTTT.

The chain is built from TRBV10-3 and TRBJ1-5; possibly TRBD1 for D (6 bases). This CDR3 has 14 amino acids. Germline V gene lookup returns CDR1 ENHRY and CDR2 SYGVKD. V was clipped by 0 bases and J by 6 bases, with 9 bases between them. The chain's CDR3 is CAISESDRSQPQHF. CDR3 DNA: TGTGCCATCAGTGAGTCTGACAGGTCTCAGCCCCAGCATTTT.

This clone was found once. A read error may account for a junction end that differs from germline. The V and J genes are TRBV7-9 and TRBJ2-7; tentative D call: TRBD2 (6 bases). This CDR3 contains 14 residues. In germline, CDR1 is SEHNR, CDR2 FQNEAQ (reference sequence). CDR3 DNA sequence: TGTTCCAGCGCCGATGGGGGGAGCTCCTACGAGCAGTACTTC. Its protein is CSSADGGSSYEQYF.

The chain recombines TRBV11-1 with TRBJ1-1; a possible D gene is TRBD1 (5 bases). The V gene's germline CDR1 is SGHAT and CDR2 FQDESV (reference sequence). The length of the CDR3 is 16 residues. V dropped 1 base and J dropped 0 bases, with 12 bases sitting between them. Written as DNA, the CDR3 is TGTGCCAGCAGCTTAGTCGGGGGAGGGCTGAACACTGAAGCTTTCTTT. Protein product: CASSLVGGGLNTEAFF.

The J gene is TRBJ2-6, the V gene TRBV28, with D possibly TRBD1 on 5 matching bases. With 8 bases removed from V and 2 bases from J, the gap between germline ends came to 10 bases. Looked up from germline, CDR1 is MDHEN and CDR2 is SYDVKM. The CDR3 sequence is 14 residues long. The CDR3 region is CASDTGAGANVLTF. In nucleotides, the CDR3 is TGTGCCAGCGACACAGGAGCTGGGGCCAACGTCCTGACTTTC.

The V and J genes are TRBV12-5 and TRBJ2-5, with 8 bases lining up with TRBD1. V shed 4 bases and J 11 bases; nucleotides not matched to a gene: 15. Germline-derived CDR1 and CDR2 are LGHNT and FRNRAP. CDR3 length: 15 amino acids. This CDR3 is CASGSSQDRALRQYF. CDR3 in DNA: TGTGCTAGTGGTTCCTCGCAGGACAGGGCTTTAAGGCAGTACTTC.

The V and J genes are TRBV4-2 and TRBJ2-7, with D possibly being TRBD1 (5 bases). CDR1 and CDR2 from the germline V gene are LGHNA and YNFKEQ. Trimming cost V 5 bases and J 2 bases, with 16 bases left between them. There are 15 residues in the CDR3. CDR3 coding DNA: TGTGCCAGCAGCGGGGTCGGAAAAGGGGCCTACGAGCAGTACTTC. Encoded protein: CASSGVGKGAYEQYF.

The V and J genes are TRBV2 and TRBJ1-1; the match to TRBD1 covers 7 bases. Germline V CDR1 and CDR2: SNHLY, FYNNEI. The CDR3 loop spans 14 amino acids. V gave up 7 bases and J gave up 5 bases; unmatched junction bases: 10. The CDR3 loop is CASIGQGGRTEAFF. DNA for the CDR3: TGTGCCAGCATCGGTCAGGGGGGAAGAACTGAAGCTTTCTTT. The entire variable domain, with the rest obtained from reference TRBV2 and TRBJ1-1, is as follows: EPEVTQTPSHQVTQMGQEVILRCVPISNHLYFYWYRQILGQKVEFLVSFYNNEISEKSEIFDDQFSVERPDGSNFTLKIRSTKLEDSAMYFCASIGQGGRTEAFFGQGTRLTVV.

The CDR3, as DNA: TGCGCCAGCAGCCACGTTAGTTTGTCCCAATCAGGAGAAAAACTGTTTTTT. Its translation is CASSHVSLSQSGEKLFF. The rearrangement joins TRBV4-1 to TRBJ1-4; D is uncertain. Germline lookup yields CDR1 MGHRA and CDR2 YSYEKL. Trimming removed 3 bases from V and 8 bases from J, with 22 bases in between. The CDR3 contains 17 residues.

This clone was counted once. CDR3 amino acids: CASRRLQSQPQHF. In DNA, the CDR3 is TGTGCCAGCAGGAGACTGCAGTCTCAGCCCCAGCATTTT. The chain combines TRBV28 with TRBJ1-5; D remains unclear. CDR1 and CDR2 (germline): MDHEN, SYDVKM. V lost 6 bases, J lost 6 bases, and 12 bases lay in between. The CDR3 is 13 amino acids.

The chain is built from TRBV7-9 and TRBJ1-6; possible D gene TRBD1, 5 bases. The V end was cut by 7 bases, the J end by 9 bases, with 16 bases between. Germline V lookup: CDR1 SEHNR, CDR2 FQNEAQ (reference sequence). The CDR3 length is 14 residues. Here the CDR3 reads CASTKGEFGSPLHF. The CDR3 nucleotides read TGTGCCAGCACCAAAGGGGAATTCGGTTCACCCCTCCACTTT.

As concerns this clone: No DNA is shown, since the ends of the CDR3 on it are uncertain; the CDR3 is the one TCRdb lists. V usage is TRBV4-2 and J usage is TRBJ2-7; TRBD1 is taken as the D call from the table, unchecked against the DNA. The CDR3 spans 18 amino acids, including both terminal residues. Germline lookup yields CDR1 LGHNA and CDR2 YNFKEQ. The CDR3 sequence is CASSQERWVGGGNYERYF.

DNA for the CDR3: TGTGCCAGCAGCTTTCGGTCTAGTTCCCACAATGAGCAGTTCTTC. It specifies CASSFRSSSHNEQFF. This rearrangement joins TRBV5-4 to TRBJ2-1, with D unclear. The CDR3 is made up of 15 amino acids. Trimming took off 2 bases at V and 5 bases at J, with 14 bases between the two ends. Germline values: CDR1 SGHNT, CDR2 YYREEE (reference sequence).